This T cell receptor beta chain was captured in a study of control samples from healthy donors and cancer patients. Repertoires were generated with immunoSEQ multiplex PCR, while TCRdb's copy carries only in-frame clones and drops some. The sample records fewer than 200,000 clones, around nine tenths being singletons. This CDR3 comprises 9 residues. V lost 5 bases, J lost 7 bases, and 3 bases lay in between. The chain joins TRBV5-3 to TRBJ1-2; D is unclear. TRBV5-3 is an ORF, and what it does is uncertain. The receptor was isolated from a man aged 25 to 45 in good health. Sequenced: blood. For the CDR3, the DNA is TGTGCCAGAAGTAGTGGCTACACCTTC. Protein sequence: CARSSGYTF.